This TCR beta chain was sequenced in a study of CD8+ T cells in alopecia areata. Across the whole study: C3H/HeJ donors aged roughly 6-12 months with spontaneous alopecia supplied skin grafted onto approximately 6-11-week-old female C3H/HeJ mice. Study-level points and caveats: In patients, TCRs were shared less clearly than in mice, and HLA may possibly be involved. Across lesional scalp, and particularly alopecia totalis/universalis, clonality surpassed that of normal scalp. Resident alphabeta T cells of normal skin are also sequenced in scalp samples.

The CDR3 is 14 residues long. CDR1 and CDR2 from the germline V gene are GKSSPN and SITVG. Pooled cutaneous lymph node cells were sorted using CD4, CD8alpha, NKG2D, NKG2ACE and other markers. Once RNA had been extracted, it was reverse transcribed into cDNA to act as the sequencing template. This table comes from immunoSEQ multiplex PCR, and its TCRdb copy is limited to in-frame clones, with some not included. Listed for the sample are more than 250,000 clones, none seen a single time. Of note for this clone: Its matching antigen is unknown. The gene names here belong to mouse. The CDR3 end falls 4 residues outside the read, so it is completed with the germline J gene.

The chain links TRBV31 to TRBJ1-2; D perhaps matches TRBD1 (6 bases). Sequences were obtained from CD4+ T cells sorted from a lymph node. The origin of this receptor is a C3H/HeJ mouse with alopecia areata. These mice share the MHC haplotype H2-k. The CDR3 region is CAWSLRGAESDYTF. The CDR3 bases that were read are TGTGCCTGGAGTCTCCGGGGGGCTGAGTCC.